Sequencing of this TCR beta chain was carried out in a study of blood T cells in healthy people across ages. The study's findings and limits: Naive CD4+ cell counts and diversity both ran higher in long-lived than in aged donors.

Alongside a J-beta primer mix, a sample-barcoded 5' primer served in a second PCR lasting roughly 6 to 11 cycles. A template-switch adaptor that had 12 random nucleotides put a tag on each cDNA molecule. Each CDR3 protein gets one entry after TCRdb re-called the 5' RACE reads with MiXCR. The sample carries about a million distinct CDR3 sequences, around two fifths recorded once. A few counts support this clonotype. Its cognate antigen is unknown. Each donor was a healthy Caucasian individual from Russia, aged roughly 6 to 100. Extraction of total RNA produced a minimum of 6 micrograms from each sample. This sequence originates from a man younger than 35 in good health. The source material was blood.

The CDR3 spells CSTDRVGNEQFF. The CDR3 coding sequence is TGCAGCACTGACAGGGTTGGCAATGAGCAGTTCTTC. The chain recombines TRBV29-1 with TRBJ2-1, with TRBD1 identical over 7 bases. V shed 8 bases and J 6 bases; nucleotides not matched to a gene: 7. The CDR3 extends over 12 amino acids. The germline V gene encodes CDR1 SQVTM and CDR2 ANQGSEA.